This is a list of T cell receptor beta chains from one sample in a study of cytotoxic CD8 clonotypes in ibrutinib-treated CLL. Produced via immunoSEQ multiplex PCR; TCRdb's table is partial and in-frame only. The sample shows approximately 210,000 clones, about 72% of them seen only once. The specimen was PBMCs, collected after 24 months of ibrutinib treatment. The source is a human donor with chronic lymphocytic leukemia. CDR3s include the opening cysteine and the closing phenylalanine or tryptophan. The D gene is left open where the match is weak. Clone size is shown for a subset of rows, as once, few, many or a class of expanded clone.

clone size	V gene	D gene	J gene	CDR3 protein	CDR3 DNA
NA	TRBV2	TRBD1	TRBJ2-2	CASKGTVNTGELFF	TGTGCCAGCAAGGGGACAGTGAACACCGGGGAGCTGTTTTTT
NA	TRBV6-6	NA	TRBJ2-7	CASSYRVRSEFYEQYF	TGTGCCAGCAGTTACAGGGTCAGATCAGAGTTCTACGAGCAGTACTTC
NA	TRBV14	TRBD1	TRBJ2-7	CASSPGQGPYEQYF	TGTGCCAGCAGTCCCGGACAGGGGCCCTACGAGCAGTACTTC
once	TRBV4-1	TRBD2	TRBJ2-1	CASSPETSGSRDEQFF	TGCGCCAGCAGCCCTGAGACTAGCGGGAGCAGGGACGAGCAGTTCTTC
once	TRBV6-5	NA	TRBJ2-6	CASNHFSGANVLTF	TGTGCCAGTAACCACTTTAGTGGGGCCAACGTCCTGACTTTC
NA	TRBV7-6	NA	TRBJ2-7	CASSLAPRGKKYEQYF	TGTGCCAGCAGCTTAGCGCCCCGGGGGAAAAAGTACGAGCAGTACTTC
NA	TRBV19	NA	TRBJ1-1	CASSMRGRGTEAFF	TGTGCCAGTAGTATGAGAGGGAGGGGAACTGAAGCTTTCTTT
few	TRBV19	NA	TRBJ1-3	CASEGTPARNTIYF	TGTGCCAGTGAGGGGACCCCTGCGCGAAACACCATATATTTT
NA	TRBV30	NA	TRBJ2-7	CAWSWSQNDSEQYF	TGTGCCTGGAGTTGGTCCCAGAACGATTCCGAGCAGTACTTC
NA	TRBV19	NA	TRBJ1-5	CATQRPGGAQPQHF	TGTGCTACACAACGGCCCGGGGGTGCTCAGCCCCAGCATTTT
NA	TRBV4-2	TRBD1	TRBJ1-2	CASSQDLDRVECTF	TGTGCCAGCAGCCAAGATTTGGACAGGGTAGAGTGCACCTTC
once	TRBV30	NA	TRBJ1-2	CAWGEPGRIYGYTF	TGTGCCTGGGGTGAACCGGGACGAATCTATGGCTACACCTTC
NA	TRBV5-1	NA	TRBJ2-3	CASSLVVGAADTQYF	TGCGCCAGCAGCTTGGTAGTGGGAGCGGCAGATACGCAGTATTTT
few	TRBV7-2	TRBD1	TRBJ1-2	CASSVDRGAVDYTF	TGTGCCAGCAGCGTAGACAGGGGGGCTGTGGACTACACCTTC
few	TRBV4-2	TRBD2	TRBJ2-1	CASSQGTSGRRYEQFF	TGTGCCAGCAGCCAAGGGACTAGCGGGAGGAGGTATGAGCAGTTCTTC
NA	TRBV25-1	TRBD2	TRBJ2-1	CASISGEGSYNEQFF	TGTGCCAGCATTTCCGGGGAGGGCTCCTACAATGAGCAGTTCTTC
NA	TRBV4-1	NA	TRBJ2-1	CASSQVQGSYNEQFF	TGCGCCAGCAGCCAAGTACAGGGCTCCTACAATGAGCAGTTCTTC
once	TRBV4-3	NA	TRBJ2-1	CASSQEPLQWSEQFF	TGCGCCAGCAGCCAAGAACCCCTCCAATGGAGCGAGCAGTTCTTC
NA	TRBV5-1	NA	TRBJ2-2	CASRGQTNTGELFF	TGCGCCAGCAGGGGGCAGACGAACACCGGGGAGCTGTTTTTT
NA	TRBV10-3	NA	TRBJ1-2	CAISPGGNDYGYTF	TGTGCCATCAGTCCGGGGGGGAACGACTATGGCTACACCTTC
few	TRBV27	NA	TRBJ1-5	CASSLRAVYSNQPQHF	TGTGCCAGCAGTTTACGGGCGGTTTATAGCAATCAGCCCCAGCATTTT
few	TRBV28	NA	TRBJ1-1	CASMTTTTEAFF	TGTGCCAGCATGACCACAACAACTGAAGCTTTCTTT
NA	TRBV30	NA	TRBJ2-7	CAWSQDGVGTYEQYF	TGTGCCTGGAGTCAGGATGGGGTAGGTACCTACGAGCAGTACTTC
NA	TRBV16	NA	TRBJ2-2	CASSRGVYWDNGELFF	TGTGCCAGCAGCCGGGGAGTTTACTGGGACAACGGGGAGCTGTTTTTT
NA	TRBV30	NA	TRBJ2-5	CAWSVLGGTGETQYF	TGTGCCTGGAGTGTACTCGGTGGAACGGGAGAGACCCAGTACTTC
few	TRBV5-1	NA	TRBJ1-2	CASSLGDYGYTF	TGCGCCAGCAGCTTGGGAGACTATGGCTACACCTTC
NA	TRBV4-1	TRBD1	TRBJ1-1	CASSAGTGVGTEAFF	TGCGCCAGCAGCGCCGGGACAGGGGTTGGGACTGAAGCTTTCTTT
NA	TRBV9	NA	TRBJ1-2	CASSPEGGPYGYTF	TGTGCCAGCAGCCCGGAAGGCGGACCCTATGGCTACACCTTC
NA	TRBV7-9	NA	TRBJ2-1	CASSSLPRHEQFF	TGTGCCAGCAGCTCCCTCCCCCGGCATGAGCAGTTCTTC
NA	TRBV6-1	NA	TRBJ1-5	CASRRTGGNQPQHF	TGTGCCAGTAGACGAACGGGTGGCAATCAGCCCCAGCATTTT
NA	TRBV27	NA	TRBJ2-5	CASRSGSQETQYF	TGTGCCAGCAGATCAGGCAGTCAAGAGACCCAGTACTTC
NA	TRBV6-1	NA	TRBJ2-7	CASTLGTVISQYF	TGTGCCAGTACCCTTGGAACGGTAATTTCGCAGTACTTC
once	TRBV5-3	TRBD1	TRBJ1-2	CASSLGTANYGYTF	TGTGCCAGCAGCCTAGGGACAGCCAACTATGGCTACACCTTC
NA	TRBV4-3	NA	TRBJ1-5	CASSQDLRGNQPQHF	TGCGCCAGCAGCCAAGATCTGAGGGGTAATCAGCCCCAGCATTTT
NA	TRBV29-1	NA	TRBJ2-5	CSVDRAGETQYF	TGCAGCGTTGATCGGGCAGGGGAGACCCAGTACTTC
NA	TRBV10-3	NA	TRBJ2-7	CAISEYASRSSYEQYF	TGTGCCATCAGTGAGTACGCTAGCAGAAGCTCCTACGAGCAGTACTTC
NA	TRBV4-3	NA	TRBJ1-5	CASSQGIGIGDQPQHF	TGCGCCAGCAGCCAAGGTATTGGAATTGGGGATCAGCCCCAGCATTTT
NA	TRBV5-6	TRBD2	TRBJ2-7	CASSGGLAGPYEQYF	TGTGCCAGCAGCGGAGGACTAGCGGGCCCCTACGAGCAGTACTTC
NA	TRBV7-2	NA	TRBJ2-1	CASSFYFYNEQFF	TGTGCCAGCAGCTTTTACTTTTACAATGAGCAGTTCTTC
few	TRBV12-5	TRBD2	TRBJ2-2	CASAKGLANTGELFF	TGTGCTAGTGCCAAGGGACTAGCTAACACCGGGGAGCTGTTTTTT
NA	TRBV19	NA	TRBJ1-1	CASSFAPGNTEAFF	TGTGCCAGTAGTTTCGCCCCGGGGAACACTGAAGCTTTCTTT
NA	TRBV28	TRBD1	TRBJ2-7	CASSFFRDSSYEQYF	TGTGCCAGCAGTTTTTTCCGGGACAGCTCCTACGAGCAGTACTTC
NA	TRBV6-4	TRBD2	TRBJ2-3	CASRSSGRASDTQYF	TGTGCCAGCAGATCTAGCGGGAGGGCCTCGGATACGCAGTATTTT
NA	TRBV5-6	NA	TRBJ2-1	CASSSSTSRKINEQFF	TGTGCCAGCAGCTCCTCAACTAGCAGGAAAATAAATGAGCAGTTCTTC
NA	TRBV15	NA	TRBJ1-4	CATSQGLDEKLFF	TGTGCCACCTCTCAGGGTCTCGATGAAAAACTGTTTTTT
NA	TRBV5-6	TRBD1	TRBJ1-4	CASSLLQGAYGEKLFF	TGTGCCAGCAGCTTGCTACAGGGGGCTTATGGTGAAAAACTGTTTTTT
few	TRBV29-1	NA	TRBJ2-6	CSVPDSEEGSGANVLTF	TGCAGCGTCCCCGACTCCGAGGAGGGCTCTGGGGCCAACGTCCTGACTTTC
NA	TRBV28	NA	TRBJ1-2	CASSLSTLEGYGYTF	TGTGCCAGCAGTTTGTCCACACTGGAGGGCTATGGCTACACCTTC
NA	TRBV5-1	TRBD2	TRBJ2-5	CASSSVSGSETQYF	TGCGCCAGCAGCTCGGTTAGCGGGAGTGAGACCCAGTACTTC
NA	TRBV7-7	TRBD1	TRBJ2-7	CASSLAKPGQGLYEQYF	TGTGCTAGCAGCTTAGCAAAACCGGGACAGGGGTTATACGAGCAGTACTTC
NA	TRBV2	TRBD1	TRBJ2-7	CASSDSLGTGTYEQYF	TGTGCCAGCAGTGATTCCCTTGGGACAGGTACCTACGAGCAGTACTTC
NA	TRBV7-2	NA	TRBJ2-1	CASSFALPSNEQFF	TGTGCCAGCAGCTTCGCGTTGCCCTCCAATGAGCAGTTCTTC
NA	TRBV18	NA	TRBJ2-7	CASSPPFGTTYEQYF	TGTGCCAGCTCACCACCTTTTGGGACCACCTACGAGCAGTACTTC
NA	TRBV28	NA	TRBJ2-6	CASSSPGANVLTF	TGTGCCAGCAGTTCCCCTGGGGCCAACGTCCTGACTTTC
NA	TRBV5-1	NA	TRBJ1-2	CASSLAGRLYGYTF	TGCGCCAGCAGCTTAGCGGGACGGCTCTATGGCTACACCTTC
NA	TRBV29-1	NA	TRBJ2-2	CSGGTLNTGELFF	TGCAGCGGGGGGACTCTTAACACCGGGGAGCTGTTTTTT
few	TRBV7-2	NA	TRBJ2-1	CASRPPSRAFDEQFF	TGTGCCAGCAGACCTCCTTCTCGGGCGTTTGATGAGCAGTTCTTC
NA	TRBV9	NA	TRBJ2-7	CASSVGLPPWEQYF	TGTGCCAGCAGCGTCGGCCTACCCCCGTGGGAGCAGTACTTC
few	TRBV19	NA	TRBJ1-5	CASTTGNQPQHF	TGTGCCAGTACCACGGGCAATCAGCCCCAGCATTTT
NA	TRBV5-1	NA	TRBJ2-2	CASSLQQGSGELFF	TGCGCCAGCAGCTTACAACAGGGTTCCGGGGAGCTGTTTTTT